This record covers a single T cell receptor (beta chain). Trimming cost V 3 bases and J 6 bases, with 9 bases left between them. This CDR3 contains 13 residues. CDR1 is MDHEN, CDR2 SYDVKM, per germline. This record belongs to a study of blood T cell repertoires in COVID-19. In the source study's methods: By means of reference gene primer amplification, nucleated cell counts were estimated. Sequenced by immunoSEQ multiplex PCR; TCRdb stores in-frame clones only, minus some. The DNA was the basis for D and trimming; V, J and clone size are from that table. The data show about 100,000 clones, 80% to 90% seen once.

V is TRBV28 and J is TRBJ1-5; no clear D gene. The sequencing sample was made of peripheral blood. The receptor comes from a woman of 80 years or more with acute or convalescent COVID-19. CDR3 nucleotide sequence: TGTGCCAGCAGTTTCTCTCTCGTTCAGCCCCAGCATTTT. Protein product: CASSFSLVQPQHF.